The T cell receptor beta chain described here comes from a study of blood T cell repertoires in COVID-19. Study at large: PBMCs, B-cell-depleted T cells, or T cells provided the cDNA or gDNA that made up the material.

Authors' data handling: Counts of nucleated cells, estimated from reference gene primer amplification, were obtained. TCRdb keeps only in-frame clones here, not all; method: immunoSEQ multiplex PCR. The DNA was the basis for D and trimming; V, J and clone size are from that table. Of some 300,000 clones listed, just over 85% are singletons. The germline gives CDR1 LNHDA, CDR2 SQIVND (reference sequence). This CDR3 has 15 amino acids. With 3 bases removed from V and 2 bases from J, the gap between germline ends came to 14 bases. The clonotype was recovered from a man aged 25-45 years who had recovered from COVID-19. This chain connects TRBV19 to TRBJ2-7, with D unclear. Material: PBMCs or T cells enriched from blood (not recorded which). The CDR3 coding sequence is TGTGCCAGTAGTATTAACCCAGGTTCTCCCTACGAGCAGTACTTC. As protein: CASSINPGSPYEQYF.